A single sample is the source of the 30 T cell receptor beta chains below, sequenced in a study of tumor and adjacent non-tumor tissue in lung cancer listed by TCRdb under 2018. RNA was extracted from bulk unsorted tissue and checked for quality with a NanoDrop ND-1000 and an Agilent 2100. The method was multiplex PCR. Sequencing instrument: Illumina HiSeq 2500. TCRbeta libraries were constructed through three rounds of nested PCR with primers (Table S4) according to protocols adapted from ARM-PCR. TCRdb cleaned the public reads at Q25 with fastp, built clones with MiXCR and kept in-frame beta chains. Every entry covers one CDR3 protein and lists the most common genes and DNA from its rows. The sample data list over 100,000 distinct CDR3 sequences, and 75% of these were observed just once. The ten largest account for 30% to 45% of the sample. The sample comprised lung tumor tissue. The receptors were sampled from a woman aged 55-69 years with non-small cell lung cancer.

As regards this clonotype: Here the CDR3 omits its conserved ending phenylalanine or tryptophan, so a read error is the likely source. DNA of the CDR3: TGTGCCAGCAGCGCTCAGACAGGCTCCAAAAACATTCAGTACTTA. Translating it yields CASSAQTGSKNIQYL. The chain recombines TRBV7-3 with TRBJ2-4; perhaps TRBD1 as D (6 bases). CDR1 and CDR2 from the germline V gene are SGHTA and FQGTGA. This CDR3 comprises 15 residues. The ends were cut back, 5 bases at V and 2 bases at J, with 13 bases in the middle.

The rearrangement joins TRBV20-1 to TRBJ2-7; the D gene is possibly TRBD1 (6 bases). Looked up from germline, CDR1 is DFQATT and CDR2 is SNEGSKA (reference sequence). This CDR3 comprises 15 residues. Between the trimmed V and J ends, which lost 2 bases and 1 base, there was a span of 15 bases. CDR3 sequence: CSARLGTWASYEQYF. Written as DNA, the CDR3 is TGCAGTGCTAGACTTGGGACATGGGCATCCTACGAGCAGTACTTC.

This clonotype has a single count. An end of the junction differs from the germline gene, which may be a read error. This chain uses TRBV11-2 with TRBJ2-7, with D unresolved. Per germline, CDR1 SGHAT and CDR2 FQNNGV. CDR3 length: 14 residues. The CDR3 DNA reads as TGTGCCAGCAGCTTATCCACTGGGTCAGCCGAGCAGTATTTC. This gives the protein CASSLSTGSAEQYF.

On this clonotype itself: Likely a read error: the CDR3 ends without its conserved phenylalanine or tryptophan. The rearrangement links TRBV20-1 to TRBJ1-2; possibly TRBD1 for D (5 bases). CDR1 and CDR2 (germline): DFQATT, SNEGSKA (reference sequence). The CDR3 totals 13 residues. The CDR3 nucleotides read TGCAGCCAGCTAGATAGGGACGCGAATGGCTACACCTAC. Translation gives CSQLDRDANGYTY.

Turning to this clonotype: One end of the junction fails to match germline, which may point to a read error. This chain uses TRBV9 with TRBJ2-2; D not resolved. In germline, CDR1 is SGDLS, CDR2 YYNGEE. The CDR3 covers 14 residues. The DNA of the CDR3 is TGTGCCATCAGCGCTCAGCCCGAGGCCGGGGAGCTGTTTTTT. It specifies CAISAQPEAGELFF.

This clonotype has only one observation. Germline and junction disagree at one end, which may indicate a read error. This chain links TRBV4-3 with TRBJ2-7; D is undetermined. Germline values: CDR1 LGHNA, CDR2 YSLEER. The CDR3 covers 14 residues. Written as DNA, the CDR3 is TGCGCCAGCAGCCAAGATCTGGGCTCCTACAAGCAGTACTTC. Translating it yields CASSQDLGSYKQYF.

This clonotype was detected only a few times. A read error is possible here, since a much larger clone lies one base away. V usage is TRBV10-2 and J usage is TRBJ2-1; weak D call: TRBD2 (5 bases). The CDR3 runs 19 residues. Germline loops: CDR1 WSHSY, CDR2 SAAADI. The CDR3 DNA reads as TGCGTCAGCAGGAGTTTGTCTTGGTGGGTCCTTCGGGACTACAATGAGCAGTTCTTC. As protein: CVSRSLSWWVLRDYNEQFF.

Comments on this clonotype: This sequence may be a read error, since a much larger clone differs from it by one base. The chain joins TRBV6-1 to TRBJ1-1; TRBD1 aligns across 8 bases. Germline V lookup: CDR1 MNHNS, CDR2 SASEGT. CDR3 length equals 15 residues. The CDR3 sequence: CASSLGTGMNTDAFF. As DNA, the CDR3 is TGTGCCAGCAGTCTGGGGACAGGCATGAACACTGATGCTTTCTTT.

A note on this clonotype: A much larger clone is a single base away; this may be a read error. No conserved phenylalanine or tryptophan ends this CDR3, so it is likely a read error. The chain employs TRBV4-1 and TRBJ2-3, with 11 bases identical to TRBD2. The germline V gene has CDR1 MGHRA and CDR2 YSYEKL. The CDR3 length is 17 residues. V lost 2 bases and J lost 6; bases outside the gene matches: 10. The CDR3 loop is CASSQSSGGARRDTQYL. As DNA, the CDR3 is TGCGCCAGCAGCCAAAGTAGCGGGGGGGCCAGAAGGGATACGCAGTATTTG.

The chain couples TRBV28 to TRBJ1-2; the match to TRBD1 covers 9 bases. V dropped 7 bases and J dropped 7; count of bases not matched to a gene: 10. The germline CDR1 and CDR2 sequences are MDHEN and SYDVKM. This CDR3 is 14 amino acids long. The CDR3 coding sequence is TGTGCCAGCATATCCCGGGACAGGGTGCGTGGCTACACCTTC. Translation: CASISRDRVRGYTF.

In the case of this clonotype: This CDR3 fails to terminate in the conserved phenylalanine or tryptophan, so it likely reflects a read error. V is TRBV20-1 and J is TRBJ2-3, with no clear D. CDR3 length: 13 residues. Germline CDR1 DFQATT, CDR2 SNEGSKA (reference sequence). Written as DNA, the CDR3 is TGCAGTGCCCGTGGAGCAGTCGCAGATACACAGTATTGT. Protein: CSARGAVADTQYC.

A note on this clonotype: This may stem from a read error, because a much larger clone lies one nucleotide away. The chain is built from TRBV20-1 and TRBJ1-6; D might be TRBD1 (6 bases). The V gene's germline CDR1 is DFQATT and CDR2 SNEGSKA (reference sequence). The CDR3 has 15 amino acids. CDR3 bases: TGCAGTGCTAGAGGGACACCCAGGGGTAATTCACCCCTCCAATTT. Its protein is CSARGTPRGNSPLQF.

Note on this clonotype: A junction boundary mismatches the germline segment, possibly from a read error. The rearrangement uses TRBV10-2 and TRBJ2-1; D unclear. The CDR3 covers 13 residues. The germline V gene has CDR1 WSHSY and CDR2 SAAADI. The CDR3 is CASNEMPDNEQFF. CDR3 bases: TGCGCCAGCAATGAGATGCCCGACAATGAGCAGTTCTTC.

This sequence joins TRBV4-3 and TRBJ1-1; D remains unclear. CDR1 and CDR2 (germline): LGHNA, YSLEER. This CDR3 contains 14 residues. Trimming stripped 0 bases from V and 14 bases from J, with 19 bases between. CDR3 sequence reads: CASSQEVEYTEVFF. The CDR3 bases are TGCGCCAGCAGCCAAGAGGTCGAGTACACTGAAGTATTCTTT.

This clonotype showed up just a few times. J is TRBJ2-2 and V is TRBV5-1; TRBD1 matches 7 bases. Germline-derived CDR1 and CDR2 are SGHRS and YFSETQ. This CDR3 contains 15 residues. V gave up 4 bases and J gave up 1 base; unmatched junction bases: 4. The CDR3 nucleotides read TGCGCCAGCAGCCCGGGACAGTTGAACACCGGGGAGCTGTTTTTT. It codes for CASSPGQLNTGELFF.

Remarks on this clonotype: A much larger clone sits a single nucleotide away, making a read error possible. This chain links TRBV28 with TRBJ1-3; no clear D. The V gene lost 9 bases and the J gene lost 1 base, with 10 bases spanning the gap. The length of the CDR3 is 13 residues. Germline CDR1 reads MDHEN; CDR2 reads SYDVKM. This CDR3 is CASGYESGNTIYF. For the CDR3, the DNA is TGTGCCAGTGGGTATGAGTCTGGAAACACCATATATTTT.

As for this clonotype: Without the conserved terminal phenylalanine or tryptophan, this CDR3 likely stems from a read error. The V gene is TRBV6-1, the J gene TRBJ2-7; 11 nucleotides agree with TRBD2. The CDR3 covers 14 residues. V was clipped by 6 bases and J by 4 bases; unmatched bases: 5. Germline CDR1 reads MNHNS; CDR2 reads SASEGT. CDR3 amino acids: CASSRRLAGYEQYY. The DNA of the CDR3 is TGTGCCAGCAGCCGCAGACTAGCGGGGTACGAGCAGTACTAC.

A note on this clonotype: One end of the junction varies from germline; a read error may be responsible. The chain joins TRBV11-3 to TRBJ2-7; D gene ambiguous. The CDR3 covers 14 residues. Looked up from germline, CDR1 is SGHNT and CDR2 is YENEEA. CDR3 sequence reads: CANSLGMGTYEQYF. CDR3 bases: TGTGCCAACAGCCTAGGTATGGGAACCTACGAGCAGTACTTC.

There are a few counts of this clonotype. The chain links TRBV11-1 to TRBJ1-1; D not resolved. The V end was cut by 10 bases, the J end by 6 bases, with 21 bases between. Germline CDR1 is SGHAT and CDR2 is FQDESV (reference sequence). CDR3 size: 14 residues. CDR3 bases: TGTGCCACGAAGCAGAGCTTCGTGGACTCTGAAGCTTTCTTT. Its translation: CATKQSFVDSEAFF. The full variable domain, in which reference TRBV11-1 and TRBJ1-1 provide the parts outside the CDR3, is EAEVAQSPRYKITEKSQAVAFWCDPISGHATLYWYRQILGQGPELLVQFQDESVVDDSQLPKDRFSAERLKGVDSTLKIQPAELGDSAMYLCATKQSFVDSEAFFGQGTRLTVV.

As regards this clonotype: A much bigger clone sits one base away, suggesting this may be a read error. The chain links TRBV6-2 or TRBV6-3 to TRBJ2-7; 7 nucleotides match TRBD2. The CDR3 contains 16 residues. Germline assignment: CDR1 MNHEY and CDR2 SVGEGT. V trimming: 4 bases; J trimming: 6 bases; junction bases outside the gene matches: 15. The CDR3 nucleotides are TGTGCCAGCAGTTTTCTCTGGACTAACGGGAGGCGCGAGCAGTACTTC. Protein: CASSFLWTNGRREQYF.

About this clonotype: A junction boundary mismatches the germline segment, possibly from a read error. The CDR3 DNA follows: TGCGGTGCTAGAGTCGGGACACTTTACAATGAGCAGTTCTTC. Its translation is CGARVGTLYNEQFF. The chain recombines TRBV20-1 with TRBJ2-1, with D possibly TRBD1 on 6 matching bases. This CDR3 has 14 residues. Germline CDR1 reads DFQATT; CDR2 reads SNEGSKA (reference sequence).

This clonotype has just a few counts. J is TRBJ1-1 and V is TRBV20-1; 8 bases map to TRBD1. The germline V gene encodes CDR1 DFQATT and CDR2 SNEGSKA (reference sequence). After removal of 1 base from V and 2 bases from J, the junction contained 12 bases not matched to a gene. The CDR3 extends over 17 amino acids. The DNA for the CDR3 is TGCAGTGCTAGAGTCCCGAGACAGGGGATTGTAAACACTGAAGCTTTCTTT. Amino acids: CSARVPRQGIVNTEAFF.

The sample holds a few counts of this clonotype. This may stem from a read error, because a much larger clone lies one nucleotide away. The chain carries TRBV6-1 and TRBJ2-5; TRBD2 is a possible D gene (6 bases). From germline, CDR1 is MNHNS and CDR2 SASEGT. The CDR3 consists of 16 residues. Deletions cut 8 bases from V and 4 bases from J, with 23 bases between. The CDR3 bases are TGTGCCAGCCGACTAGGGGAAGGATACGGTGGAGAGACCCAGTACTTC. Amino acids: CASRLGEGYGGETQYF.

A remark on this clonotype: Being one base from a much bigger clone, this may be a read error. V usage is TRBV10-3 and J usage is TRBJ1-5, with D uncertain. Looked up from germline, CDR1 is ENHRY and CDR2 is SYGVKD. The CDR3 is 13 amino acids. The germline V and J ends were trimmed by 4 bases and 0 bases, with 4 bases remaining between them. The CDR3 coding sequence is TGTGCCATCAGTGTGGATAGCAATCAGCCCCAGCATTTT. It is translated as CAISVDSNQPQHF.

The chain has TRBV28 and TRBJ1-6; a weak D match, TRBD1 (5 bases). Per germline, CDR1 MDHEN and CDR2 SYDVKM. Trimming removed 8 bases from V and 11 bases from J, with 16 bases in between. The CDR3 has 13 residues. The CDR3 DNA reads TGTGCCAGCGAACGGGGCCGAAATCCACCCCTCCACTTT. Amino acid sequence: CASERGRNPPLHF.

A remark on this clonotype: A junction boundary mismatches the germline segment, possibly from a read error. V usage is TRBV11-2 and J usage is TRBJ2-2; TRBD2 aligns across 8 bases. The V gene's germline CDR1 is SGHAT and CDR2 FQNNGV. This CDR3 comprises 15 residues. CDR3 sequence: CASSRSGGHTVELFF. As DNA, the CDR3 is TGTGCCAGCAGCCGCAGCGGGGGACACACCGTGGAGCTGTTTTTT.

Remarks on this clonotype: One junction end does not reproduce the germline sequence, and a read error may be involved. V is TRBV5-1 and J is TRBJ2-5; D gene ambiguous. The CDR3 is made up of 12 amino acids. The germline V gene has CDR1 SGHRS and CDR2 YFSETQ. The CDR3 spells CACSVSLETQYF. CDR3 nucleotide sequence: TGCGCCTGCAGCGTGTCCCTGGAGACCCAGTACTTC.

A word on this clonotype: A junction boundary mismatches the germline segment, possibly from a read error. The chain couples TRBV5-1 to TRBJ2-7, with D uncertain. The germline CDR1 and CDR2 sequences are SGHRS and YFSETQ. The CDR3 loop spans 14 amino acids. The CDR3 sequence is CASSVTGPDYEQYF. As DNA, the CDR3 is TGTGCCAGCAGCGTGACCGGTCCCGACTACGAGCAGTACTTC.

Notes on this clonotype: This may come from a read error, since a much larger clone is one base off. The CDR3 loop is CVSSLPGQWSEAFF. The CDR3 DNA follows: TGTGTCAGCAGTTTACCTGGACAGTGGTCTGAAGCTTTCTTT. The chain is built from TRBV12-3 or TRBV12-4 and TRBJ1-1; D might be TRBD1 (6 bases). The CDR3 extends over 14 amino acids.

On this clonotype itself: Germline is not matched at one junction end, which may reflect a read error. The V call is TRBV20-1, the J call TRBJ2-1, with D tentatively TRBD2 (6 bases). The CDR3 extends over 16 amino acids. Looked up from germline, CDR1 is DFQATT and CDR2 is SNEGSKA (reference sequence). DNA of the CDR3: TGCAGTGCTAGAGGGCAAGGGACTTCGTGCTACAATGAGCTGTTCTTC. Translating gives CSARGQGTSCYNELFF.